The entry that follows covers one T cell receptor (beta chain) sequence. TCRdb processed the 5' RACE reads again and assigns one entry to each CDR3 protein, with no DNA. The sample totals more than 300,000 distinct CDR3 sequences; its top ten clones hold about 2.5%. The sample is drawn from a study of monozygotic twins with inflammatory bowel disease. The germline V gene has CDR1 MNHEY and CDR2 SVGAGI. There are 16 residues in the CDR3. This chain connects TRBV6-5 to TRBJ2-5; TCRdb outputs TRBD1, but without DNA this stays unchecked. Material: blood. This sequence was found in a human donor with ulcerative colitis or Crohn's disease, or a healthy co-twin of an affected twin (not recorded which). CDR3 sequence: CASSYSPGPRGGTQYF.